The 6 T cell receptor beta chains listed next were all sequenced from one sample in a study of vaccination and CD4 T cells after COVID-19. Their cognate antigens are unknown. Treatment given: approximately nine-day PBMC culture with coronavirus spike peptide pools or control peptides (ViraFEST assay). Sequenced with the Oncomine TCR Beta short-read assay was DNA taken from cultured CD4+ T cells. Using its own MiXCR run on the PCR reads, TCRdb lists one record per CDR3 protein. The sample lists 12,000 or so distinct CDR3 sequences, nearly 80% occurring once. Source material: CD4+ T cells from blood, cultured in vitro. These receptors came from a human donor who had recovered from COVID-19.

This chain links TRBV20-1 with TRBJ2-7, with TRBD1 as a possible D gene (6 bases). Germline V gene sequence: CDR1 DFQATT, CDR2 SNEGSKA (reference sequence). The CDR3 consists of 14 residues. The V gene lost 2 bases and the J gene lost 5 bases, with 16 bases spanning the gap. The CDR3 DNA follows: TGCAGTGCTAGAACGGGCCAGGGGATGCACGAGCAGTACTTC. Its protein is CSARTGQGMHEQYF.

This clonotype appeared once. V and J are TRBV20-1 and TRBJ1-5; tentatively, D is TRBD1 (5 bases). The germline CDR1 and CDR2 sequences are DFQATT and SNEGSKA (reference sequence). This CDR3 comprises 15 residues. V lost 1 base and J 4 bases, leaving 14 bases between the germline ends. The CDR3 DNA is TGCAGTGCTAGAGTTGCAGGGTCCGCTAATCAGCCCCAGCATTTT. Its protein product is CSARVAGSANQPQHF.

The chain joins TRBV19 to TRBJ2-4; TRBD2 matches at 13 bases. Germline loops: CDR1 LNHDA, CDR2 SQIVND (reference sequence). V dropped 5 bases and J dropped 1; count of bases not matched to a gene: 5. This CDR3 has 17 residues. CDR3 sequence (DNA): TGTGCCAGTAGTTCCCGGACTAGCGGGAGCGCCAAAAACATTCAGTACTTC. Protein sequence: CASSSRTSGSAKNIQYF.

The chain recombines TRBV20-1 with TRBJ2-5, with D hard to call. The CDR3 totals 10 residues. The V end lost 7 bases, the J end lost 5 bases, and 8 bases lay between the germline ends. Germline values: CDR1 DFQATT, CDR2 SNEGSKA (reference sequence). CDR3 sequence reads: CSVPWETQYF. CDR3 DNA sequence: TGCAGTGTTCCCTGGGAGACCCAGTACTTC.

The gene calls are TRBV27 and TRBJ1-1, with D hard to call. Looked up from germline, CDR1 is MNHEY and CDR2 is SMNVEV (reference sequence). The CDR3 is made up of 13 amino acids. Between the trimmed V and J ends, which lost 4 bases and 0 bases, there was a span of 6 bases. Here the CDR3 DNA reads TGTGCCAGCAGTTACCTTATGAACACTGAAGCTTTCTTT. This gives the protein CASSYLMNTEAFF.

The gene calls are TRBV7-9 and TRBJ1-5; no clear D. The germline V gene encodes CDR1 SEHNR and CDR2 FQNEAQ (reference sequence). Trimming removed 5 bases at V and 3 bases at J, with 8 bases between. The CDR3 is 13 amino acids. The CDR3 nucleotides read TGTGCCAGCAGCCTTAGGGTCAATCAGCCCCAGCATTTT. Protein product: CASSLRVNQPQHF.